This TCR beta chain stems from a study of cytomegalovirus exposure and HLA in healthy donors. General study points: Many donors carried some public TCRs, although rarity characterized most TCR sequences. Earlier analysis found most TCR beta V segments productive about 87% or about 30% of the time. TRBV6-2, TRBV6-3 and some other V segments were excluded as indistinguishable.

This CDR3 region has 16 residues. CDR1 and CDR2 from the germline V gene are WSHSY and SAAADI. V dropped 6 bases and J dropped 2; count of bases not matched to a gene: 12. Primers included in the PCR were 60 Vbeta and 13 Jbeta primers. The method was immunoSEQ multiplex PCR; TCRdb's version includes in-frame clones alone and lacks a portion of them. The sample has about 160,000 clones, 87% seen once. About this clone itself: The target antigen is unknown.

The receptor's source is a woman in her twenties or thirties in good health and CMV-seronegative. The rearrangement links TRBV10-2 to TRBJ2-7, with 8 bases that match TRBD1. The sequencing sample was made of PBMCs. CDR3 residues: CASSPGTGKSTYEQYF. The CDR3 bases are TGCGCCAGCAGCCCCGGGACAGGTAAAAGTACCTACGAGCAGTACTTC.